The 14 T cell receptor beta chains below all came from one sample that was sequenced in a study of early T cells in non-severe SARS-CoV-2 infection. TCRdb re-derived calls from the 5' RACE reads in MiXCR, one entry per CDR3 protein. This sample yields tens of thousands of distinct CDR3 sequences, of which roughly 9.4% are seen a single time; over 4% belongs to the top ten. The sequenced sample was whole blood, obtained at baseline. All receptors come from an adult who was a healthcare worker with PCR-confirmed SARS-CoV-2 infection or an uninfected control (not recorded which).

This clonotype occurred a few times. The V gene is TRBV12-3 or TRBV12-4, the J gene TRBJ2-1; TRBD2 agrees at 10 bases. V was pared by 4 bases and J by 6 bases, with 6 bases of the junction left unmatched. The CDR3 sequence is 15 residues long. Here the CDR3 reads CASSSLAGAFNEQFF. CDR3 DNA: TGTGCCAGCAGTTCTCTAGCGGGAGCCTTCAATGAGCAGTTCTTC.

This clonotype has only a few counts. J is TRBJ1-5 and V is TRBV19, with TRBD1 identical over 12 bases. This CDR3 comprises 17 residues. Trimming at V came to 4 bases and at J to 1 base, leaving 5 bases not matched to a gene. CDR1 is LNHDA and CDR2 is SQIVND in the germline V gene (reference sequence). CDR3 DNA sequence: TGTGCCAGTAGTACTGGGACAGGGGGCTGGAGCAATCAGCCCCAGCATTTT. Translating it yields CASSTGTGGWSNQPQHF.

This clonotype appeared many times. The rearrangement joins TRBV7-9 to TRBJ1-1; perhaps TRBD1 as D (5 bases). CDR1 is SEHNR, CDR2 FQNEAQ, per germline (reference sequence). V gave up 5 bases and J gave up 5 bases, with 9 bases separating them. The CDR3 consists of 12 residues. CDR3: CASSPRGTEAFF. The DNA for the CDR3 is TGTGCCAGCAGCCCCCGGGGGACTGAAGCTTTCTTT.

Ten or more counts support this clonotype. The chain employs TRBV3-1 and TRBJ1-6; D gene unclear. This CDR3 has 14 amino acids. Germline assignment: CDR1 LGHDT and CDR2 YNNKEL (reference sequence). The V end lost 4 bases, the J end lost 1 base, and 5 bases lay between the germline ends. CDR3: CASSRGSYNSPLHF. In nucleotides, the CDR3 is TGTGCCAGCAGCCGCGGTTCCTATAATTCACCCCTCCACTTT.

This chain joins TRBV10-3 and TRBJ2-2; possible D gene TRBD2, 5 bases. Germline values: CDR1 ENHRY, CDR2 SYGVKD. This CDR3 spans 14 amino acids. V lost 7 bases to trimming and J lost 3 bases, with 12 bases between them. The CDR3 DNA reads as TGTGCCATCAAGAGGGCCACTGACACCGGGGAGCTGTTTTTT. It encodes CAIKRATDTGELFF.

This chain uses TRBV27 with TRBJ2-3; no reliable D call. Trimming shortened V by 5 bases and J by 0 bases, and 15 bases separated the two germline ends. The CDR3 loop spans 16 amino acids. The germline CDR1 and CDR2 sequences are MNHEY and SMNVEV (reference sequence). CDR3 region: CASSTRLGSSTDTQYF. DNA for the CDR3: TGTGCCAGCAGTACTCGACTGGGCTCGAGCACAGATACGCAGTATTTT.

This clonotype appeared a few times. V gene TRBV15 combines with J gene TRBJ2-7, with TRBD1 matching 8 bases. In germline, CDR1 is LNHNV, CDR2 YYDKDF (reference sequence). The V gene end was trimmed by 3 bases and the J gene end by 4 bases; junction bases not matched to a gene: 8. This CDR3 is 15 amino acids long. The CDR3 nucleotides read TGTGCCACCAGCAGGGCCGGGACAGGAAATTACGAGCAGTACTTC. Translating it yields CATSRAGTGNYEQYF.

This clonotype was seen at least ten times. V usage is TRBV12-3 or TRBV12-4 and J usage is TRBJ2-7; D is undetermined. This CDR3 is 14 amino acids long. V lost 2 bases, J lost 2 bases, and 10 bases lay in between. The chain's CDR3 is CASSLFDTTYEQYF. In DNA form, the CDR3 reads TGTGCCAGCAGTTTATTCGACACGACCTACGAGCAGTACTTC.

The chain couples TRBV11-2 to TRBJ2-5; D unresolved. The V end lost 1 base, the J end lost 1 base, and 10 bases lay between the germline ends. Germline-derived CDR1 and CDR2 are SGHAT and FQNNGV. The CDR3 covers 15 residues. CDR3 coding DNA: TGTGCCAGCAGCTTAGGGGCCCAGCGCCAAGAGACCCAGTACTTC. It translates to CASSLGAQRQETQYF.

The rearrangement joins TRBV7-2 to TRBJ1-2; D is possibly TRBD1 (6 bases). This CDR3 region has 15 residues. Trimming pared 4 bases from V and 8 bases from J, leaving 20 bases between. Germline assignment: CDR1 SGHTA and CDR2 FQGNSA. The CDR3 DNA reads TGTGCCAGCAGCTCCCGAAACAGGGTATCGGGCGGCTACACCTTC. This translates into CASSSRNRVSGGYTF.

The V gene is TRBV5-1, the J gene TRBJ2-3; either TRBD1 or TRBD2 may fit D (5 bases each). V was trimmed by 3 bases and J by 4 bases, leaving 15 bases between them. This CDR3 is 15 amino acids long. Germline values: CDR1 SGHRS, CDR2 YFSETQ. For the CDR3, the DNA is TGCGCCAGCAGCTCCTACCGGGGCCAGGCAGATACGCAGTATTTT. This codes for CASSSYRGQADTQYF.

This clonotype was observed at least ten times. The chain recombines TRBV5-1 with TRBJ2-2; D may correspond to TRBD1 or TRBD2 (6 bases each). The CDR3 covers 16 residues. Germline CDR1 reads SGHRS; CDR2 reads YFSETQ. V lost 6 bases and J lost 2, with 17 bases in between. The chain's CDR3 is CASTQREGGNTGELFF. As DNA, the CDR3 is TGCGCCAGCACCCAACGAGAGGGGGGCAACACCGGGGAGCTGTTTTTT.

This clonotype was picked up many times. The chain couples TRBV3-1 to TRBJ1-1, with 7 bases identical to TRBD1. The V gene's germline CDR1 is LGHDT and CDR2 YNNKEL (reference sequence). This CDR3 comprises 16 residues. Trimming at V came to 1 base and at J to 0 bases, leaving 5 bases not matched to a gene. DNA for the CDR3: TGTGCCAGCAGCCAAGTTAGTGGGACAGTGAACACTGAAGCTTTCTTT. Protein sequence: CASSQVSGTVNTEAFF.

There are many counts of this clonotype. The chain is built from TRBV5-4 and TRBJ2-5, with 12 bases matching TRBD2. CDR3 length: 17 amino acids. The V and J ends lost 4 bases and 7 bases, in that order; junction bases with no gene match: 14. From germline, CDR1 is SGHNT and CDR2 YYREEE (reference sequence). This CDR3 is CASSAGLAGSSGGTQYF. The CDR3 region has the DNA TGTGCCAGCAGCGCCGGACTAGCGGGGAGCTCCGGGGGGACCCAGTACTTC. The entire variable domain, with the rest obtained from reference TRBV5-4 and TRBJ2-5, is as follows: ETGVTQSPTHLIKTRGQQVTLRCSSQSGHNTVSWYQQALGQGPQFIFQYYREEENGRGNFPPRFSGLQFPNYSSELNVNALELDDSALYLCASSAGLAGSSGGTQYFGPGTRLLVL.